This entry lists 20 T cell receptor beta chains sequenced from one sample in a study of cytomegalovirus exposure and HLA in healthy donors. Both 60 Vbeta primers and 13 Jbeta primers went into the PCR. Clones were read by immunoSEQ multiplex PCR, and TCRdb kept only the in-frame ones, dropping some. Seen here are approximately 170,000 clones, 80% to 90% observed once, and the top ten hold less than 3%. Material: PBMCs. These receptors were taken from a male donor in good health and CMV-seronegative.

This chain links TRBV6-6 with TRBJ2-7; 11 bases fit TRBD2. This CDR3 is built from 15 residues. Germline trimming cut 0 bases from V and 5 bases from J; bases unmatched to any gene: 3. Germline V lookup: CDR1 MNHNY, CDR2 SVGAGI (reference sequence). Written as DNA, the CDR3 is TGTGCCAGCAGTTACTCTACTAGCGGGAGCGACGAGCAGTACTTC. It codes for CASSYSTSGSDEQYF.

V is TRBV4-2 and J is TRBJ2-3, with 9 positions matching TRBD1. Germline V lookup: CDR1 LGHNA, CDR2 YNFKEQ. CDR3 size: 14 residues. The J segment lost 4 bases and the V segment lost 5 bases, leaving 4 bases of the junction unmatched. CDR3 region: CASSTGGVSDTQYF. CDR3 coding DNA: TGTGCCAGCAGCACAGGGGGCGTGTCAGATACGCAGTATTTT.

This sequence joins TRBV15 and TRBJ1-5; 8 nucleotides match TRBD1. Per germline, CDR1 LNHNV and CDR2 YYDKDF (reference sequence). Trimming cost V 1 base and J 1 base; bases outside gene matches: 3. CDR3 size: 16 residues. CDR3: CATSRAGGDSNQPQHF. The CDR3 DNA is TGTGCCACCAGCAGAGCAGGGGGCGACAGCAATCAGCCCCAGCATTTT.

J is TRBJ1-1 and V is TRBV15, with D unresolved. Trimming pared 0 bases from V and 5 bases from J, leaving 7 bases between. CDR3 size: 13 residues. CDR1 is LNHNV, CDR2 YYDKDF, per germline (reference sequence). CDR3: CATSRDRSTEAFF. The CDR3, as DNA: TGTGCCACCAGCAGAGATCGGAGTACTGAAGCTTTCTTT.

This chain uses TRBV5-6 with TRBJ2-3; D is unclear. The CDR3 covers 15 residues. The germline V gene has CDR1 SGHDT and CDR2 YYEEEE. Deletions cut 4 bases from V and 6 bases from J, with 18 bases between. CDR3 sequence reads: CASSHQLNYMDTQYF. For the CDR3, the DNA is TGTGCCAGCAGCCACCAGTTAAATTATATGGATACGCAGTATTTT.

J is TRBJ2-2 and V is TRBV6-5; no definite D call. The germline gives CDR1 MNHEY, CDR2 SVGAGI. The V end lost 0 bases, the J end lost 3 bases, and 11 bases lay between the germline ends. The CDR3 is made up of 16 amino acids. The DNA for the CDR3 is TGTGCCAGCAGTTACTCATCAGACTTACACACCGGGGAGCTGTTTTTT. Its protein product is CASSYSSDLHTGELFF.

The J gene is TRBJ2-1, the V gene TRBV2; TRBD2 agrees at 14 bases. In germline, CDR1 is SNHLY, CDR2 FYNNEI. J lost 0 bases, V lost 6 bases, and 13 bases had no gene match. This CDR3 region has 20 residues. The CDR3 protein is CASSSPGLAGDRASYNEQFF. Here the CDR3 DNA reads TGTGCCAGCAGCAGCCCGGGACTAGCGGGAGACAGGGCCTCCTACAATGAGCAGTTCTTC.

The gene calls are TRBV13 and TRBJ1-2; 8 bases fit TRBD1. The trim removed 11 bases at V and 7 bases at J, leaving 12 bases unmatched. Germline-derived CDR1 and CDR2 are PRHDT and FYEKMQ (reference sequence). This CDR3 comprises 13 residues. CDR3 nucleotides: TGTGCCTGTTTGAGACAGGGGTTGGGTGGCTACACCTTC. Translation gives CACLRQGLGGYTF.

The rearrangement joins TRBV27 to TRBJ2-2, with D possibly being TRBD2 (5 bases). V lost 2 bases and J lost 0, with 16 bases in between. Germline CDR1 MNHEY, CDR2 SMNVEV (reference sequence). The CDR3 is 18 amino acids. The CDR3 loop reads CASSLNVLGSSNTGELFF. CDR3 in DNA: TGTGCCAGCAGTTTAAACGTCCTAGGGAGTTCGAACACCGGGGAGCTGTTTTTT.

This CDR3 is CASSLSLGYEKLFF. As DNA, the CDR3 is TGTGCCAGCAGCTTATCCCTCGGGTATGAAAAACTGTTTTTT. The chain uses TRBV7-9 and TRBJ1-4; no reliable D call. Germline V gene sequence: CDR1 SEHNR, CDR2 FQNEAQ (reference sequence). The V and J ends lost 2 bases and 6 bases respectively, with 10 bases between them. This CDR3 spans 14 amino acids.

The V and J genes are TRBV7-2 and TRBJ2-2; 8 nucleotides agree with TRBD1. This CDR3 region has 15 residues. CDR1 SGHTA and CDR2 FQGNSA come from the germline V gene. J was trimmed by 0 bases and V by 3 bases; bases with no gene match: 0. The CDR3 DNA reads as TGTGCCAGCAGCTTGACAGGGGCGAACACCGGGGAGCTGTTTTTT. Protein sequence: CASSLTGANTGELFF.

The chain couples TRBV19 to TRBJ2-7, with D possibly TRBD2 on 5 matching bases. The CDR3 covers 16 residues. Germline V gene sequence: CDR1 LNHDA, CDR2 SQIVND (reference sequence). Trimming stripped 5 bases from V and 0 bases from J, with 17 bases between. CDR3 residues: CASSRDGSRGSYEQYF. In nucleotides, the CDR3 is TGTGCCAGTAGTCGAGATGGCTCCCGGGGCTCCTACGAGCAGTACTTC.

The rearrangement uses TRBV6-1 and TRBJ2-5; maybe TRBD1 (5 bases). Germline values: CDR1 MNHNS, CDR2 SASEGT. The CDR3 totals 17 residues. Trimming took 1 base from V and 1 from J, leaving 16 bases between them. CDR3 nucleotide sequence: TGTGCCAGCAGTGAAGGAATTTTGGCAGGGCCCCAAGAGACCCAGTACTTC. Amino acids: CASSEGILAGPQETQYF.

The V call is TRBV4-1, the J call TRBJ2-3, with D possibly TRBD2 on 6 matching bases. The germline CDR1 and CDR2 sequences are MGHRA and YSYEKL. Trimming shortened V by 4 bases and J by 7 bases, and 21 bases separated the two germline ends. CDR3 length equals 16 residues. CDR3 nucleotide sequence: TGCGCCAGCAGCCCCCGTTGGAGGGGTGGGTTGAATACGCAGTATTTT. Translating gives CASSPRWRGGLNTQYF.

The chain combines TRBV9 with TRBJ2-2; no clear D gene. Germline CDR1 and CDR2: SGDLS and YYNGEE. Trimming removed 2 bases from V and 7 bases from J, with 6 bases in between. The CDR3 covers 12 residues. The CDR3 region has the DNA TGTGCCAGCAGCGTGTTCCTCGGGGAGCTGTTTTTT. Translating it yields CASSVFLGELFF.

V and J are TRBV9 and TRBJ2-3, with 9 bases matching TRBD2. Looked up from germline, CDR1 is SGDLS and CDR2 is YYNGEE. CDR3 length: 17 residues. After removal of 1 base from V and 2 bases from J, the junction contained 8 bases not matched to a gene. The CDR3 sequence is CASSVMGAGGFTDTQYF. CDR3 coding DNA: TGTGCCAGCAGCGTAATGGGAGCGGGGGGCTTCACAGATACGCAGTATTTT.

This clone was recorded a few times. The chain is built from TRBV5-1 and TRBJ1-4; TRBD1 matches 9 bases. The ends lost 0 bases at V and 7 bases at J; junction bases unmatched: 13. CDR3 length: 18 amino acids. Germline V CDR1 and CDR2: SGHRS, YFSETQ. The CDR3 DNA reads TGCGCCAGCAGCTTGGGATTTAACAGGGGGCGAGGTGTTGAAAAACTGTTTTTT. Its protein is CASSLGFNRGRGVEKLFF.

The chain couples TRBV5-1 to TRBJ2-3; maybe TRBD2 (5 bases). The CDR3 is 16 amino acids. CDR1 is SGHRS and CDR2 is YFSETQ in the germline V gene. V dropped 6 bases and J dropped 2 bases, with 19 bases sitting between them. The CDR3 reads CASTSAERTFTDTQYF. For the CDR3, the DNA is TGCGCCAGCACCTCTGCCGAGCGGACCTTCACAGATACGCAGTATTTT.

The rearrangement uses TRBV10-3 and TRBJ2-7, with 11 bases fitting TRBD1. Germline V CDR1 and CDR2: ENHRY, SYGVKD. The CDR3 contains 15 residues. Trimming removed 6 bases from V and 2 bases from J; junction bases left unmatched: 6. The CDR3 spells CAISPGTGGPYEQYF. CDR3 coding DNA: TGTGCCATCAGCCCCGGGACAGGGGGGCCCTACGAGCAGTACTTC.

This clone was observed a single time. The gene calls are TRBV4-1 and TRBJ2-5; 7 bases agree with TRBD1. Per germline, CDR1 MGHRA and CDR2 YSYEKL. Trimming removed 3 bases from V and 5 bases from J; junction bases left unmatched: 6. The CDR3 sequence is 14 residues long. The chain's CDR3 is CASSHGQVWETQYF. For the CDR3, the DNA is TGCGCCAGCAGCCACGGACAGGTTTGGGAGACCCAGTACTTC.